One T cell receptor beta chain is described in this entry. Its specific antigen is unknown. Per-nucleotide qualities are absent, and no much larger clonotype sits a single base away. V is shortened by 7 bases, J by 0 bases, and the region joining them spans 13 bases. The germline V gene gives CDR1 as MNHEY and CDR2 as SVGAGI. The CDR3 sequence holds 15 residues, the cysteine and phenylalanine included. Solely the CDR3 DNA is kept, with 45 bases framed from the first base. The data belong to a study of blood T cell repertoires in COVID-19 (dated by TCRdb to the early 2020s). About the full investigation: Samples covering the acute and convalescent phases of COVID-19 were provided by collaborators in the United States, Italy and Spain. Where HLA class I and class II types were available, the types were taken from metadata supplied by the sample provider, not from assay-based typing. The samples were drawn from two sources: the first 160 participants of the ongoing ImmuneRACE study, and over 1,000 subjects contributed by 6 global collaborators. The sample metadata nearly always contained a de-identified subject ID, COVID-19 status, age in years and sex. A freely available public database, intended as a resource for researchers studying the immune response to SARS-CoV-2, is where the repertoires were released. The prospective study material was composed of cDNA or gDNA derived from T cells, B-cell-depleted T cells, or PBMCs. Subjects who had been exposed to COVID-19, were actively infected with it, or had recovered from it provided the deeply sampled blood TCRbeta repertoires that made up the dataset.

One collaborating source in Seattle enrolled patients while the patients were actively infected and followed the patients over time throughout the course of disease. Whole blood was collected in K2EDTA tubes by collaborating institutions according to the institutions' own protocols. For TCRbeta analysis, collaborators shipped samples in one of three forms: frozen whole blood, isolated PBMCs, or DNA extracted from either of those sample types. The investigation overall reported the following: The quantity of clinical and demographic metadata differed by source and by participant and was supplied without curation.

TCRbeta CDR3 regions were amplified from genomic DNA by means of the immunoSEQ Assay, a bias-controlled multiplex PCR. The study's own analysis went as follows. Nucleated cell counts per sample were estimated from amplification of reference gene primers within the assay. To quantify the absolute abundance of each unique TCRbeta CDR3 rearrangement, sequence reads were collapsed and filtered. For each sample, productive Simpson clonality was calculated as the square root of Simpson's diversity index over productive rearrangements. Here the immuneACCESS table is served through TCRdb, limited to in-frame sequences with V and J called. Missing clones are a known gap in these copies; in checked studies unresolved V genes cover under half, and the rest lacks a known reason. V, J and clone size reflect that table, while D and trimming were determined from the DNA. In all, the sample holds around 170,000 clones, and around 87% of those were seen once. The top ten constitute 0.55% to 0.6% of the sample.

The receptor comes from a man aged 60 to 75 with COVID-19, enrolled during active disease. The source material was peripheral blood. This chain joins TRBV6-5 to TRBJ1-5; the D gene is perhaps TRBD1, from 6 matching bases. The DNA sequence follows: TGTGCCAGCACGGGACAAGCGGATAGCAATCAGCCCCAGCATTTT. It specifies CASTGQADSNQPQHF.